This TCR beta chain came from a study of control samples from healthy donors and cancer patients. Produced via immunoSEQ multiplex PCR; TCRdb's table is partial and in-frame only. The sample lists around 74,000 clones, around 92% occurring once. The CDR3 runs to 9 residues. Per germline, CDR1 MDHEN and CDR2 SYDVKM. Material for sequencing was blood. The V gene is TRBV28, the J gene TRBJ1-6; D unresolved. The source of this sequence is a woman in her sixties or seventies in good health. Written as DNA, the CDR3 is TGTGGGGTTGGTTCACCCCTCCACTTT. It translates to CGVGSPLHF.